This T cell receptor beta chain was sequenced in a study of early T cells in non-severe SARS-CoV-2 infection (dated by TCRdb to 2020 to 2023). The study in broad terms: Because TCR sequencing relied on bulk RNA taken from unsorted whole blood, pairing of alpha and beta chains was not possible.

Library construction relied on 5' RACE. Data came from a NextSeq 500. In the TCR library protocol, unique molecular identifiers were attached to individual cDNA molecules to correct for PCR bias and sequencing error. Both TCR alpha and beta chains were sequenced, and tight co-correlation was observed between alpha and beta sequence abundances in each sample. As for the authors' bioinformatics: Decombinator V4 was used to perform V gene, J gene and CDR3 annotation of TCR sequences. Expanded TCRs were defined as changing significantly between any two time points under a Poisson model with p below 0.0001. Abundances of TCRs were expressed as counts per million after normalisation to the total number of TCRs sequenced in each sample. TRAV1-2 paired with TRAJ12, TRAJ20 or TRAJ33 defined MAIT TCRs, while TRAV10 paired with TRAJ18 defined iNKT TCRs. VDJdb, accessed on 1 November 2021, was searched for TCRs annotated for CMV, EBV and SARS-CoV-2, and TCRs annotated for more than one antigen were excluded. TCRdb redid the processing of the public reads, applying fastp at Q25 and MiXCR, and retained in-frame beta chains. CDR3 protein sequences are deduplicated, and each keeps its most common genes and DNA. TCRdb's processing, not the study's, gives the V and J calls here. The sample includes tens of thousands of distinct CDR3 sequences, with approximately 14% observed a single time. Jointly, the top ten make up approximately 0.5% of the sample.

Study-level results and caveats: Matching against VDJdb was skewed toward anti-spike CD8 responses, likely underestimated virus-specific expansions, and missed private and CD4 specificities.

This was a case-control study nested in a cohort of healthcare workers in London, UK, who had nasopharyngeal swab PCR tests and blood samples taken every week. Healthcare workers were enrolled in the week of the UK lockdown, from 23 to 31 March 2020, and were followed every week for up to 16 weeks. Germline trimming amounts to 7 bases on V and 6 bases on J, with 16 as the count of junction bases outside the gene matches. Taken from the germline V gene, the CDR1 and CDR2 loops are SQVTM and ANQGSEA. Including cysteine and phenylalanine, the CDR3 has 16 amino acids. Just the 48-base CDR3 DNA is kept, in frame starting at base 1. This clonotype was observed a few times. No cognate antigen has been identified for it. Per-base quality was not reported, and no clone a single base away is much larger than it.

This TCR derives from an adult who was a healthcare worker with PCR-confirmed SARS-CoV-2 infection or an uninfected control (not recorded which). Recombination linked TRBV29-1 to TRBJ2-1; 9 bases in the middle match TRBD2. Sample: whole blood. The CDR3 in this case is CSAATAGLASGNEQFF. At the DNA level, the sequence is TGCAGCGCCGCGACGGCGGGACTAGCCTCCGGCAATGAGCAGTTCTTC.